This paragraph reports one T cell receptor beta chain. Its antigen is undetermined. As to treatment: roughly 10-day PBMC culture with coronavirus spike peptide pools or control peptides (ViraFEST assay). T cells were expanded with peptide pools, and expanded clonotypes were identified by TCR sequencing. After less than 13 days of culture, CD4+ T cells were negatively selected. This sample is part of a study of vaccination and CD4 T cells after COVID-19. Oncomine TCR Beta short-read sequencing was applied to DNA from cultured CD4+ T cells. TCRdb passed the PCR reads through MiXCR, listing each CDR3 protein once. The table shows some 21,000 distinct CDR3 sequences, with less than 50% occurring only once. The CDR3 is made up of 16 amino acids. V lost 6 bases, J lost 1 base, and 17 bases lay in between.

The chain links TRBV12-3 or TRBV12-4 to TRBJ2-3; D perhaps matches TRBD2 (6 bases). The material sequenced was cultured CD4+ T cells from blood. The TCR was taken from a human donor with COVID-19. The CDR3 DNA is TGTGCCAGCAGCAACGGGCTAGGGACTCGCACAGATACGCAGTATTTT. Residues: CASSNGLGTRTDTQYF.